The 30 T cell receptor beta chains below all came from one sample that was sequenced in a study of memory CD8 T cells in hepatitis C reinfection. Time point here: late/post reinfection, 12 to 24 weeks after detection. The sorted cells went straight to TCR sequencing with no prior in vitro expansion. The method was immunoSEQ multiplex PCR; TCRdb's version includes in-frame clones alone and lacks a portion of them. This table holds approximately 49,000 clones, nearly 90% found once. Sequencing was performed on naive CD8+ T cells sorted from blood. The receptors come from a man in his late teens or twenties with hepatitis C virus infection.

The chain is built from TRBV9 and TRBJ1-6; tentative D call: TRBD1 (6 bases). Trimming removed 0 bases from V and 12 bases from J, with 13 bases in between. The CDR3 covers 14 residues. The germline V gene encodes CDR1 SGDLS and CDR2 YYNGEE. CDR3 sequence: CASSVETGTRPLHF. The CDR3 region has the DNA TGTGCCAGCAGCGTAGAAACAGGGACGAGACCCCTCCACTTT.

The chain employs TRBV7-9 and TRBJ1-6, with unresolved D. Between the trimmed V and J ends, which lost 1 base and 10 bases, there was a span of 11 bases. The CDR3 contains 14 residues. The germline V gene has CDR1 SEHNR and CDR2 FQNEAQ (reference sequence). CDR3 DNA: TGTGCCAGCAGCTTAGGAGGGATAGGATCACCCCTCCACTTT. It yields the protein CASSLGGIGSPLHF.

CDR3 nucleotides: TGCGCCAGCAGCATGGGACAGGGGGTACCAGATACGCAGTATTTT. It is translated as CASSMGQGVPDTQYF. V gene TRBV5-1 combines with J gene TRBJ2-3; 11 positions match TRBD1. The length of the CDR3 is 15 residues. Trimming cost V 4 bases and J 4 bases; bases outside gene matches: 5. Germline V gene data show CDR1 as SGHRS and CDR2 as YFSETQ.

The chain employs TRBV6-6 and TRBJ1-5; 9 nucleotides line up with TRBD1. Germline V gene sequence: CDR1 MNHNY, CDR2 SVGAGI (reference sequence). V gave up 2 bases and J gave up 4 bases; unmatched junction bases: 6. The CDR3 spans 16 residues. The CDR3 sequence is CASSYTGTGFNQPQHF. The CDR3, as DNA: TGTGCCAGCAGTTACACCGGGACAGGGTTTAATCAGCCCCAGCATTTT.

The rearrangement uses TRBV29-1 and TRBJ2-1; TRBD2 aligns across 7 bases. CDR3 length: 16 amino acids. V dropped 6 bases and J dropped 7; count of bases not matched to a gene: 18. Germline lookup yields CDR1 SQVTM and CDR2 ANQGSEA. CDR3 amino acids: CSVPEKAGRAGNEQFF. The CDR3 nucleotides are TGCAGCGTCCCAGAGAAGGCGGGGAGGGCGGGGAATGAGCAGTTCTTC.

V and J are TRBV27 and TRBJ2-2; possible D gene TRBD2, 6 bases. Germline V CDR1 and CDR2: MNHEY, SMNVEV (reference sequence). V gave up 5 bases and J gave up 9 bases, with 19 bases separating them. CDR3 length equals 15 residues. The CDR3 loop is CASSPGPWEVRELFF. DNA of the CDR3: TGTGCCAGCAGTCCGGGCCCGTGGGAGGTCAGGGAGCTGTTTTTT.

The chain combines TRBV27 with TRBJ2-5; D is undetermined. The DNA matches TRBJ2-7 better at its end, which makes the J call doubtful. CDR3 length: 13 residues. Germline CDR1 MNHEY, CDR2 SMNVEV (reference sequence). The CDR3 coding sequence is TGTGCCAGCAGTTTAGCTGTCTCCTACGAGCAGTACTTC. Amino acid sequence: CASSLAVSYEQYF.

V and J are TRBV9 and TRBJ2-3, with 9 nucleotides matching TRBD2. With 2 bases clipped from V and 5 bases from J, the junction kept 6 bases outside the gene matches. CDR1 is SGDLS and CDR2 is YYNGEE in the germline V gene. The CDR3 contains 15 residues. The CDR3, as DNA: TGTGCCAGCAGCGTTAGCGGGAGCCGGGGAGATACGCAGTATTTT. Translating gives CASSVSGSRGDTQYF.

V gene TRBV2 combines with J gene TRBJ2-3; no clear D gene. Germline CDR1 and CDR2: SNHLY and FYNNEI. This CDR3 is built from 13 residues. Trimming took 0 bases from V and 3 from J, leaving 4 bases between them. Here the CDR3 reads CASSEARTDTQYF. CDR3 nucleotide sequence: TGTGCCAGCAGTGAAGCGAGGACAGATACGCAGTATTTT. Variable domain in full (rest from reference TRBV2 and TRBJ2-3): EPEVTQTPSHQVTQMGQEVILRCVPISNHLYFYWYRQILGQKVEFLVSFYNNEISEKSEIFDDQFSVERPDGSNFTLKIRSTKLEDSAMYFCASSEARTDTQYFGPGTRLTVL.

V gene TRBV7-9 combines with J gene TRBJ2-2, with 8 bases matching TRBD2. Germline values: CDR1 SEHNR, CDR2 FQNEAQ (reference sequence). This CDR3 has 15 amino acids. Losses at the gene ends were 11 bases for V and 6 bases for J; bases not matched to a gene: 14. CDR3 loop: CAAGASAGGPGELFF. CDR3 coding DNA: TGTGCCGCTGGGGCGTCCGCGGGAGGCCCCGGGGAGCTGTTTTTT.

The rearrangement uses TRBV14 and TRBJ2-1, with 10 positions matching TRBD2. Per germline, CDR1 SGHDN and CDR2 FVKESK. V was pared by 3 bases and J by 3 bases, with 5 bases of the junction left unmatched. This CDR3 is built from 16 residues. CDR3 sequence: CASSQASGRDYNEQFF. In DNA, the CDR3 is TGTGCCAGCAGCCAGGCTAGCGGGAGAGACTACAATGAGCAGTTCTTC. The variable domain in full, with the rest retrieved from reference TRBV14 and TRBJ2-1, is EAGVTQFPSHSVIEKGQTVTLRCDPISGHDNLYWYRRVMGKEIKFLLHFVKESKQDESGMPNNRFLAERTGGTYSTLKVQPAELEDSGVYFCASSQASGRDYNEQFFGPGTRLTVL.

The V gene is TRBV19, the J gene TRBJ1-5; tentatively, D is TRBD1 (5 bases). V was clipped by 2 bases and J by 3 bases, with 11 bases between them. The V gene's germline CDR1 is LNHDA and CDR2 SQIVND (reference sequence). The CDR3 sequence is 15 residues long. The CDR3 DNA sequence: TGTGCCAGTAGTATAATCGGGGACTTCAATCAGCCCCAGCATTTT. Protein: CASSIIGDFNQPQHF.

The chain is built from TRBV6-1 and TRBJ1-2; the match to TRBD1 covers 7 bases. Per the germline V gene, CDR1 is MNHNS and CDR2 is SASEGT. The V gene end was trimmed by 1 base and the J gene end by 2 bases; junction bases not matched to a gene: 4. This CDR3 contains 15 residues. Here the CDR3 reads CASSEEQGRNYGYTF. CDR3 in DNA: TGTGCCAGCAGTGAAGAACAGGGGCGCAACTATGGCTACACCTTC.

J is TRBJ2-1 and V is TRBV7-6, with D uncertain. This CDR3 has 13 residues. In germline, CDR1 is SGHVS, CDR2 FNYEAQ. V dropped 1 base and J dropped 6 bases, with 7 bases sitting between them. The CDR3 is CASSLGGGNEQFF. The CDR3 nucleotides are TGTGCCAGCAGCTTAGGAGGCGGCAATGAGCAGTTCTTC.

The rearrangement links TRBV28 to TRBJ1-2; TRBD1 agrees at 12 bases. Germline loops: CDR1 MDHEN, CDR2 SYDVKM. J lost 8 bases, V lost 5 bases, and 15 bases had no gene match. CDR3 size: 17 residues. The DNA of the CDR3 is TGTGCCAGCAGTCCACCGGGACAGGGGGCCGTATGGGGAGGCTACACCTTC. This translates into CASSPPGQGAVWGGYTF.

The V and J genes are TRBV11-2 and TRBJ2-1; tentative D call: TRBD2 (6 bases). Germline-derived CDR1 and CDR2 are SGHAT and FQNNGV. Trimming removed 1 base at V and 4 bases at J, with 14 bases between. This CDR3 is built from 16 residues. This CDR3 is CASSLAPGEGYNEQFF. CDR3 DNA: TGTGCCAGCAGCTTAGCTCCGGGAGAAGGGTACAATGAGCAGTTCTTC.

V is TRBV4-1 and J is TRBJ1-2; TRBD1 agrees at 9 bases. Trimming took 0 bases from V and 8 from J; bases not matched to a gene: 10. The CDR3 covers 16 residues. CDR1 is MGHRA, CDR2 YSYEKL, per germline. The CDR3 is CASSQDLGDRDRGYTF. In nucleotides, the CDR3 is TGCGCCAGCAGCCAAGATCTAGGGGACAGGGATCGGGGCTACACCTTC.

CDR3 sequence: CASSLATDSTYGYTF. The CDR3 nucleotides read TGTGCCAGCAGCTTGGCAACGGACAGTACTTATGGCTACACCTTC. The V gene is TRBV5-8, the J gene TRBJ1-2; D might be TRBD1 (6 bases). Per the germline V gene, CDR1 is SGHTS and CDR2 is YDEGEE. This CDR3 spans 15 amino acids. Trimming removed 0 bases at V and 5 bases at J, with 14 bases between.

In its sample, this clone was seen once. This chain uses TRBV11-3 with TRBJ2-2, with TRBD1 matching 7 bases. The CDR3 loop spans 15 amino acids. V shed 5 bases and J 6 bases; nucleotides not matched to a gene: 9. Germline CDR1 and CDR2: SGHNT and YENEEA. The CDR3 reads CASSGRTGYPGELFF. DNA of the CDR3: TGTGCCAGCAGCGGAAGGACAGGTTACCCCGGGGAGCTGTTTTTT. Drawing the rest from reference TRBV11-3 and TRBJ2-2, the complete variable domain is EAGVVQSPRYKIIEKKQPVAFWCNPISGHNTLYWYLQNLGQGPELLIRYENEEAVDDSQLPKDRFSAERLKGVDSTLKIQPAELGDSAVYLCASSGRTGYPGELFFGEGSRLTVL.

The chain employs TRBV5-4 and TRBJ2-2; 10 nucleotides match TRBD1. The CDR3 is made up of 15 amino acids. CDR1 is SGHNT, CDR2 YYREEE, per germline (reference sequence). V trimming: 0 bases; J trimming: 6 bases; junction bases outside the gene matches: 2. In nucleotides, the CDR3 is TGTGCCAGCAGCTTGGTGGGGACAGGGGCCGGGGAGCTGTTTTTT. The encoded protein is CASSLVGTGAGELFF.

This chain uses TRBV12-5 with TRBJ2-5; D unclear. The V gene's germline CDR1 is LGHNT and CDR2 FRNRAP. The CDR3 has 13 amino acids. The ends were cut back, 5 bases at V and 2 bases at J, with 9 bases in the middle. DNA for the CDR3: TGTGCTAGTGGTGGTCCCCTACAAGAGACCCAGTACTTC. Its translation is CASGGPLQETQYF.

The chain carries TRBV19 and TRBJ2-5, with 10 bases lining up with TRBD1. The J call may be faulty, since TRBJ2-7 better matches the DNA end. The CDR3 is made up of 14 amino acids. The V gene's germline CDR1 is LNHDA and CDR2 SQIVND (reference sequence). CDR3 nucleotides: TGTGCCAGCCAACCGGGACAGGGGCCCTACGAGCAGTACTTC. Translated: CASQPGQGPYEQYF.

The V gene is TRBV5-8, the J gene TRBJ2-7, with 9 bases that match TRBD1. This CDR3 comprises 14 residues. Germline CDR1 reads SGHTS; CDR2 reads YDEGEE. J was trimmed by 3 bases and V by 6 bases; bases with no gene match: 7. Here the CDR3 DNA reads TGTGCCAGCACCCGGACAGGGGCGATCTACGAGCAGTACTTC. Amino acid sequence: CASTRTGAIYEQYF.

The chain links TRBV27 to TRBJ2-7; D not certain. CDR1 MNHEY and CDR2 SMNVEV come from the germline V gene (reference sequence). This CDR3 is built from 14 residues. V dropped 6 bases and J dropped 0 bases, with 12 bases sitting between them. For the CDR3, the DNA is TGTGCCAGCAGAAATAGCCCGAGCTCCTACGAGCAGTACTTC. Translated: CASRNSPSSYEQYF.

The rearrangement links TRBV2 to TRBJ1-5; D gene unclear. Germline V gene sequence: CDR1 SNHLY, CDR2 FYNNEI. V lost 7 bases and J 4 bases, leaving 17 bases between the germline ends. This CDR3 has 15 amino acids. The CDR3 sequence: CASIGNSGFNQPQHF. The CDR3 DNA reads TGTGCCAGCATTGGTAACAGCGGGTTTAATCAGCCCCAGCATTTT. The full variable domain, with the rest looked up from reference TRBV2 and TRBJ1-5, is EPEVTQTPSHQVTQMGQEVILRCVPISNHLYFYWYRQILGQKVEFLVSFYNNEISEKSEIFDDQFSVERPDGSNFTLKIRSTKLEDSAMYFCASIGNSGFNQPQHFGDGTRLSIL.

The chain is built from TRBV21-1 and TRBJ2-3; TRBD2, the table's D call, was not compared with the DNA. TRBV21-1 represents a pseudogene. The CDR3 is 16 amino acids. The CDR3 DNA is TGTGCCAGCAGCACCACCCTTAGAGCTCGCACAGATACGCAGTATTTT. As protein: CASSTTLRARTDTQYF.

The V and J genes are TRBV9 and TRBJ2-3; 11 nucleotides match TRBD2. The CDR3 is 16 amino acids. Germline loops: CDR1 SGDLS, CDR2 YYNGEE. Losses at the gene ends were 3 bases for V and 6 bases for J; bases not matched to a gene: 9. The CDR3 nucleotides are TGTGCCAGCAGCGGAAAGACTAGCGGGGATTTCGATACGCAGTATTTT. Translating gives CASSGKTSGDFDTQYF.

Written as DNA, the CDR3 is TGTGCCAGCAGCTTGGCCCCAGGGTCCTACGAGCAGTACGTC. It translates to CASSLAPGSYEQYV. The rearrangement links TRBV5-4 to TRBJ2-7, with D perhaps TRBD1 (5 bases). The CDR3 consists of 14 residues. The germline V and J ends were trimmed by 0 bases and 1 base, with 8 bases remaining between them. Germline V lookup: CDR1 SGHNT, CDR2 YYREEE (reference sequence).

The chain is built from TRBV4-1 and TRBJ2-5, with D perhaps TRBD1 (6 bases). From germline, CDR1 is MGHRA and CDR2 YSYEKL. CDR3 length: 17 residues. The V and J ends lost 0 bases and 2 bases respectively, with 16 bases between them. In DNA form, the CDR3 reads TGCGCCAGCAGCCAAGATGGGGGATCAGGACAGCAAGAGACCCAGTACTTC. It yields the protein CASSQDGGSGQQETQYF.

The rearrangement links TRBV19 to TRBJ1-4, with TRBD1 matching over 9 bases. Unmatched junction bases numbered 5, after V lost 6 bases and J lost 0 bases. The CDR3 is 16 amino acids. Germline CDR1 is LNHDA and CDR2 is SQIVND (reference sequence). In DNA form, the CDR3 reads TGTGCCAGTAGCTCACAGGGGGCGGCAACTAATGAAAAACTGTTTTTT. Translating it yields CASSSQGAATNEKLFF.